These T cell receptor beta chains were read from a single sample in a study of neurological immune-mediated disorders. TCRdb processed the 5' RACE reads anew with MiXCR; each CDR3 protein has one entry. The sample lists fewer than 70,000 distinct CDR3 sequences; around 9.7% were seen once. Material for sequencing was PBMCs. These receptor sequences come from a man aged 30-40 years in good health. Both conserved end residues are part of each CDR3. D genes are given only for firm matches. Clone sizes are given selectively: once, few, many, or a class where the clone is expanded.

TRBD1	many	TRBV20-1	TRBJ2-3	TGCAGTGCTAGAGTCCCGACAGGGTCGGCAGATACGCAGTATTTT	CSARVPTGSADTQYF
NA	NA	TRBV10-2	TRBJ1-5	TGCGCCAGCAGTAATACACCCCAGCCCCAGCATTTT	CASSNTPQPQHF
NA	many	TRBV7-2	TRBJ2-7	TGTGCCAGCAGCTCCCAGATGGAGGGGGCGCGGTACGAGCAGTACTTC	CASSSQMEGARYEQYF
NA	many	TRBV3-1	TRBJ1-1	TGTGCCAGCAGCCAAGATCTGGGGAACACTGAAGCTTTCTTT	CASSQDLGNTEAFF
TRBD2	many	TRBV5-1	TRBJ2-1	TGCGCCAGCAGCTCTAGGACTAGCGGGGTTAAGGATGAGCAGTTCTTC	CASSSRTSGVKDEQFF
NA	many	TRBV28	TRBJ2-7	TGTGCCAGCGGTGACAGGCCGAGCTCCTACGAGCAGTACTTC	CASGDRPSSYEQYF
NA	many	TRBV7-8	TRBJ2-2	TGTGCCAGCGCCTCAAGGGGGGGACCGGGGACCGGGGAGCTGTTTTTT	CASASRGGPGTGELFF
NA	NA	TRBV19	TRBJ2-5	TGTGCCAGTAGTATTTCGGGGGGCGCGCAGACCCAGTACTTC	CASSISGGAQTQYF
TRBD2	many	TRBV10-3	TRBJ2-1	TGTGCCACCCTGCCGGGAGCGGGGTCAGACAATGAGCAGTTCTTC	CATLPGAGSDNEQFF
NA	many	TRBV27	TRBJ2-1	TGTGCCAGCAGTTCCGAGATGGCGGGGAAGTACAATGAGCAGTTCTTC	CASSSEMAGKYNEQFF
NA	NA	TRBV29-1	TRBJ2-1	TGCAGCGTTACGCGCCTCGGCAATGAGCAGTTCTTC	CSVTRLGNEQFF
NA	many	TRBV20-1	TRBJ2-1	TGCAGTGCGCGAAAACCCCGGGACGCCAACAATGAGCAGTTCTTC	CSARKPRDANNEQFF
NA	many	TRBV20-1	TRBJ2-7	TGCAGTGCTAGAGCGGGCGCGGCGTCCTACGAGCAGTACTTC	CSARAGAASYEQYF
NA	many	TRBV5-1	TRBJ1-2	TGCGCCAGCAGCTTGCAGTCAGGGGCGGGATATGGCTACACCTTC	CASSLQSGAGYGYTF
NA	NA	TRBV28	TRBJ2-7	TGTGCCAGCATCACCTGGTGGGGCGAGCAGTACTTC	CASITWWGEQYF
TRBD2	many	TRBV15	TRBJ2-3	TGTGCCACCAGCAGAGATATAGGCGGGAGTGATACGCAGTATTTT	CATSRDIGGSDTQYF
NA	many	TRBV20-1	TRBJ2-5	TGCAGTGCTAGATTCAGTCAAGAGACCCAGTACTTC	CSARFSQETQYF
TRBD1	NA	TRBV12-3/TRBV12-4	TRBJ2-7	TGTGCCAGTAGTTTCCCTGACAGGGGAGTCGAGCAGTACTTC	CASSFPDRGVEQYF
TRBD2	many	TRBV7-9	TRBJ2-1	TGTGCCAGCAGCTTAGCCAGGACTAGCATGTACAATGAGCAGTTCTTC	CASSLARTSMYNEQFF
TRBD1	many	TRBV27	TRBJ2-5	TGTGCCAGCAGTGGGGGACAGAGAGAGACCCAGTACTTC	CASSGGQRETQYF
NA	NA	TRBV28	TRBJ2-7	TGTGCCAGAAGTTTCCCGGGCGGGGTTGGCTACGAGCAGTACTTC	CARSFPGGVGYEQYF
NA	few	TRBV20-1	TRBJ1-1	TGCAGTGCTACACCTGGGGGGGCGATGGGGACTGAAGCTTTCTTT	CSATPGGAMGTEAFF
NA	many	TRBV5-1	TRBJ1-2	TGCGCCAGCAGCCCGGAGGGAGTGGGCTACACCTTC	CASSPEGVGYTF
NA	many	TRBV5-1	TRBJ1-4	TGCGCCAGCAGCCTCGGGACACCAAATGAAAAACTGTTTTTT	CASSLGTPNEKLFF
TRBD1	many	TRBV3-1	TRBJ1-5	TGTGCCAGCAGCGGACAGGGGGCTAGTGGCAATCAGCCCCAGCATTTT	CASSGQGASGNQPQHF
TRBD2	many	TRBV14	TRBJ2-1	TGTGCCAGCAGCCACCCACTAGCGCAGACCTACAATGAGCAGTTCTTC	CASSHPLAQTYNEQFF
TRBD1	many	TRBV5-1	TRBJ2-7	TGCGCCAGCAATATGGGACAGGGGTTTTACGAGCAGTACTTC	CASNMGQGFYEQYF
TRBD1	many	TRBV20-1	TRBJ1-1	TGCAGTGCCACAAGACAGGGGAACACTGAAGCTTTCTTT	CSATRQGNTEAFF
TRBD2	NA	TRBV4-2	TRBJ2-5	TGTGCCAACAGCCACCTGGGCCAGCGGGAGGGCGGGGAGACCCAGTACTTC	CANSHLGQREGGETQYF
NA	many	TRBV12-3/TRBV12-4	TRBJ1-6	TGTGCCAGCAGCTCGGGACGCCGTAATTCACCCCTCCACTTT	CASSSGRRNSPLHF
NA	many	TRBV5-6	TRBJ2-3	TGTGCCAGCAGCTCGGGTCCCGGGGGACGCACAGATACGCAGTATTTT	CASSSGPGGRTDTQYF
NA	NA	TRBV7-9	TRBJ2-7	TGTGCCAGCAGCTTAGTTGGGCAGTTGAGCTACCACGAGCAGTACTTC	CASSLVGQLSYHEQYF
NA	NA	TRBV7-9	TRBJ2-3	TGTGTCAGCAGCTTAGTAGGACTAACAGATACGCAGTATTTT	CVSSLVGLTDTQYF
NA	NA	TRBV7-2	TRBJ2-5	TGTGCCAGCAGCGTATCGAGGGCGCCCGAGACCCAGTACTTC	CASSVSRAPETQYF
TRBD1	many	TRBV24-1	TRBJ1-1	TGTGCCACCACGGCAGGGGGGTCGAACACTGAAGCTTTCTTT	CATTAGGSNTEAFF
TRBD1	many	TRBV28	TRBJ2-2	TGTGCCAGCAGTCCAACAGGGGCCGGGGAGCTGTTTTTT	CASSPTGAGELFF
NA	many	TRBV5-5	TRBJ2-1	TGTGCCAGCAGCTTCTGGGCGGACAATGAGCAGTTCTTC	CASSFWADNEQFF
TRBD1	NA	TRBV28	TRBJ2-5	TGTGCCAGCAGTGGTAGGGGGCAGGACCAAGAGACCCAGTACTTC	CASSGRGQDQETQYF
NA	many	TRBV5-1	TRBJ1-4	TGCGCCAGCAGCTTGGGCAGTACCAATGAAAAACTGTTTTTT	CASSLGSTNEKLFF
TRBD1	many	TRBV5-1	TRBJ2-7	TGCGCCAGCAGCTTCGGGACAGCAGCCTACGAGCAGTACTTC	CASSFGTAAYEQYF
NA	many	TRBV5-1	TRBJ1-6	TGCGCCAGCAGCTTGGTCGGGGACGCTAATTCACCCCTCCACTTT	CASSLVGDANSPLHF
TRBD2	many	TRBV6-4	TRBJ2-2	TGTGCCAGCAGCCGGGAGGACACCGGGGAGCTGTTTTTT	CASSREDTGELFF
NA	many	TRBV7-3	TRBJ2-2	TGTGCCAGCAGCTCCAGACTAGACCACACCGGGGAGCTGTTTTTT	CASSSRLDHTGELFF
TRBD2	NA	TRBV20-1	TRBJ2-6	TGCAGTGCTAGGGGCACTACAGCGGGAGAGAGTGGGACCAACTTCCTGACTTTC	CSARGTTAGESGTNFLTF
TRBD1	many	TRBV28	TRBJ2-7	TGTGCCAGCACGTCAGGGGGCTACGAGCAGTACTTC	CASTSGGYEQYF
TRBD1	many	TRBV5-5	TRBJ2-3	TGTGCCAGCAGCCAGGGACAGGGCAAGGTCACAGATACGCAGTATTTT	CASSQGQGKVTDTQYF
NA	many	TRBV4-2	TRBJ2-2	TGTGCCAGCAGCCAAGATGCCACACTCGGGGAGCTGTTTTTT	CASSQDATLGELFF
TRBD1	many	TRBV5-4	TRBJ1-2	TGTGCCAGCAGTCAATCCAGGACAGGGGAGGATGGCTACACCTTC	CASSQSRTGEDGYTF
NA	many	TRBV20-1	TRBJ2-5	TGCAGTGCTAGAGATCGTTCCGGGAGCAGGGAGACCCAGTACTTC	CSARDRSGSRETQYF
NA	many	TRBV5-1	TRBJ2-1	TGCGCCAGCAGCCCCGATCTGAGCGGAAGATACAATGAGCAGTTCTTC	CASSPDLSGRYNEQFF
NA	many	TRBV5-1	TRBJ2-3	TGCGCCAGCAGCCGCGGCGCGCAGAGGGCGGATACGCAGTATTTT	CASSRGAQRADTQYF
NA	many	TRBV7-8	TRBJ2-5	TGTGCCAGCAGCTCGCGGACCCTGGTTGAGACCCAGTACTTC	CASSSRTLVETQYF
NA	many	TRBV12-3/TRBV12-4	TRBJ2-1	TGTGCCAGCCGACTAATGGGCGCGAGCTATGAGCAGTTCTTC	CASRLMGASYEQFF
TRBD2	many	TRBV5-1	TRBJ2-7	TGCGCCAGCAGTTCGGGGACTAACTCCTACGAGCAGTACTTC	CASSSGTNSYEQYF
NA	many	TRBV3-1	TRBJ2-7	TGTGCCAGCAGCCAAGTTGAGATGGCCTACGAGCAGTACTTC	CASSQVEMAYEQYF